This TCR beta chain originates from a study of neurological immune-mediated disorders. Study details: The roughly 34 multiple sclerosis patients comprised approximately 30 relapsing-remitting and 3 secondary progressive cases.

General observations from the study: Private repertoires in all groups were suggested by the finding that expanded clones across subjects shared no CDR3 amino acid sequences.

Germline V gives CDR1 DFQATT, CDR2 SNEGSKA (reference sequence). CDR3 length: 14 residues. V gave up 5 bases and J gave up 3 bases; unmatched junction bases: 4. TCRdb fed the 5' RACE reads into MiXCR, producing one record per CDR3 protein. The sample holds about 40,000 distinct CDR3 sequences, about 2.5% seen once. There are a few counts of this clonotype. The antigen is unknown. This clonotype was sampled from a man in his forties or fifties with multiple sclerosis. The chain is built from TRBV20-1 and TRBJ1-3; 10 positions agree with TRBD1. The sequencing sample was made of PBMCs. DNA of the CDR3: TGCAGTGCTGCCCGGGACAGGGGTGGAAACACCATATATTTT. Translation gives CSAARDRGGNTIYF.